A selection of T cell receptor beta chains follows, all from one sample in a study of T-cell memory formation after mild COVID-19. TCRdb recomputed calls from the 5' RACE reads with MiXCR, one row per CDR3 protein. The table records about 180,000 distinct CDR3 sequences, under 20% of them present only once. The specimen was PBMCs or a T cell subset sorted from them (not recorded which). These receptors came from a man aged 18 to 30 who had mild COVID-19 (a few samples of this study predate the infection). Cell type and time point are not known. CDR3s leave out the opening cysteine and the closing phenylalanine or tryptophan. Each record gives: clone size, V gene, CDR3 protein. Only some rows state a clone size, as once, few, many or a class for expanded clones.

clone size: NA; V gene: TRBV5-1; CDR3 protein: ASSLEGAGPGQPQH
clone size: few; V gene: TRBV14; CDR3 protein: ASSQTGLYNEQF
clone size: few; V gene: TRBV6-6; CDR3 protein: ASSYDGPNTGELF
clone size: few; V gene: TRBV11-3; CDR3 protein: ASSLVLANANEQF
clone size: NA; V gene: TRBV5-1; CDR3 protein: ASSLDSWGYT
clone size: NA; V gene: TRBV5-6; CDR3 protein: ASETERGGETQY
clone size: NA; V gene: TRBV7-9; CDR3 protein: ASSRPQGTGELF
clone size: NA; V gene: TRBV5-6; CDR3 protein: ASRGGASTDTQY
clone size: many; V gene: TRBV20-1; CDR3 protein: SASRGGWSEQY
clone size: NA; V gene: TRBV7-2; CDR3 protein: ASSRPVEETQY
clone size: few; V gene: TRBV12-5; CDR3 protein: ASGAEEGQPQH
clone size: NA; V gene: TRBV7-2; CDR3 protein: ASRPDRRSMNTEAF
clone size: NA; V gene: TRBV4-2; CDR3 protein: ASSQAETDRGLAKNIQY
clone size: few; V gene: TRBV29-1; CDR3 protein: SVEGATKLNTEAF
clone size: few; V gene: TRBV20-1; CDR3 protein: SASGLAGDTQY
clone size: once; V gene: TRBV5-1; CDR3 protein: ASSLGQPGSTEAF
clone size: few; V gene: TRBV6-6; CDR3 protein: ASSNPRVREKLF
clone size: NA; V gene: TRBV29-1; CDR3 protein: SVGPATYGYT
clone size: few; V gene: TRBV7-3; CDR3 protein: ASSSGQLSSPLH
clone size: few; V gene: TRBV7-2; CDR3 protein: ASSLGGLGYGYT
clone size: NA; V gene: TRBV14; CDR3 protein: ASSQDLSGNTIY
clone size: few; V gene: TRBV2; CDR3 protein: ASRGRGLNNEQF
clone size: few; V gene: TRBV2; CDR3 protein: ASSERVVRNNEQF
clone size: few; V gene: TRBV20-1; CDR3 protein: SADPPGGVDIQY
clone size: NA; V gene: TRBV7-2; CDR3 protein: ASSLMGVSSPLH
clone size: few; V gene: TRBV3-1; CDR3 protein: ASGPTWGGGELF
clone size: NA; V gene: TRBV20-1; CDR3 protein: SARPGTVNEKLF
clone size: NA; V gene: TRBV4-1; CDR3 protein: ASSQGASGGYNEQF
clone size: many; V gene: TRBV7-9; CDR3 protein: ASSLDGGFQY
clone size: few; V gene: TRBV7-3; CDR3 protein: ASSLSGALGTEAF
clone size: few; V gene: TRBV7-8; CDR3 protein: ASSQPGTAGTQY
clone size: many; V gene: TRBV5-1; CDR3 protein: ASSPGGTGELF
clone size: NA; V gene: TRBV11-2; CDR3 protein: ASSFTGTGGAGIY
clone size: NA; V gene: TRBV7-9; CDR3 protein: ASSLGEWWNTEAF
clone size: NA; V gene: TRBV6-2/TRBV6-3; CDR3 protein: ASSPWGELAKNIQY
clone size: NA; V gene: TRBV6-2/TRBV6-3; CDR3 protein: ASSYWGQAEGKPQH
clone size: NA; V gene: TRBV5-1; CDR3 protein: ASSVNTNTEAF
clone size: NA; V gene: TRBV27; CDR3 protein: ASSFPGSYEQY
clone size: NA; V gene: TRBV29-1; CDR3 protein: SVERDNALGGYT
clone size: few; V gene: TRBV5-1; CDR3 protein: ASSSSGGKDTEAF
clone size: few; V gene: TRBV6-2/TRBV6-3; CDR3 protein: ASSDVGPGNTIY
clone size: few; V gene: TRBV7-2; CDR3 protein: ASSFLQDYNEQF